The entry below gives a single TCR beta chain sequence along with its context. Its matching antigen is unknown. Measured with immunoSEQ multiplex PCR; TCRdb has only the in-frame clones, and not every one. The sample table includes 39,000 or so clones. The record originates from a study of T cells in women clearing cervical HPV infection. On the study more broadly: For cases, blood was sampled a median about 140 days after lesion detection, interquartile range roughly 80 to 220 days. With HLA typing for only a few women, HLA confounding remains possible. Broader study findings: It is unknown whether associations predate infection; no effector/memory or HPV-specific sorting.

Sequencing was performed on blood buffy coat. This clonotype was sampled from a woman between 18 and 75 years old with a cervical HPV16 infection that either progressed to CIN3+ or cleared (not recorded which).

The CDR3 region is CASSLGQGNQPQHF. The sequenced CDR3 bases are TGCGCCAGCAGCCTCGGACAGGGAAATCAGCCC. The V call is TRBV4-1, the J call TRBJ1-5; 8 bases agree with TRBD1. The CDR3 extends 3 residues past the end of the read, so its final part is completed from the germline J gene. The CDR3 loop spans 14 amino acids. The J segment lost 4 bases and the V segment lost 4 bases, leaving 3 bases of the junction unmatched. Germline CDR1 and CDR2: MGHRA and YSYEKL.